The clone carrying this T cell receptor beta chain occurred once. Its antigen is still unknown. The data were obtained in a study of breast tumors, draining lymph nodes, adjacent tissues. General observations from the study: Tumor T cell lymph node origin was a supported hypothesis, not proven. Luminal-like breast cancer showed significantly greater tumor-nontumor repertoire similarity than basal-like breast cancer did. The data were judged consistent with most tumor T cells coming from lymph node and expanding in tumor.

One entry per CDR3 protein, called by TCRdb with MiXCR from the multiplex PCR reads. The profile covers roughly 100,000 distinct CDR3 sequences, with roughly 33% appearing a single time and approximately 5.3% taken by the ten largest. The lymph nodes were axillary draining lymph nodes from breast cancer patients. This clonotype was obtained from a female donor with breast cancer. Some clones in this sample may be carry-over from other donors' samples. The sample taken for sequencing was axillary lymph node tissue.

CDR3 sequence reads: CASSPQWELFF. The CDR3 DNA sequence: TGTGCCAGCAGTCCCCAGTGGGAGCTGTTTTTT. The genes are TRBV2 and TRBJ2-2; no clear D. V lost 5 bases and J 9 bases, leaving 7 bases between the germline ends. The CDR3 is 11 amino acids. Germline CDR1 SNHLY, CDR2 FYNNEI.